This T cell receptor (beta chain) was recorded in a study of cytomegalovirus exposure and HLA in healthy donors. With 60 Vbeta and 13 Jbeta primers, the PCR was carried out. Some clones are missing from TCRdb's copy, which holds only in-frame ones; the method was immunoSEQ multiplex PCR. This sample carries 210,000 or so clones, 83% of them seen once, and the ten largest clones take 1.1% to 1.5%. CDR3 length: 18 residues. V lost 3 bases and J 3 bases, leaving 18 bases between the germline ends. From germline, CDR1 is LNHDA and CDR2 SQIVND (reference sequence). This clonotype was sampled from a girl between 10 and 17 years old in good health and CMV-seronegative. This chain uses TRBV19 with TRBJ2-6; tentatively, D is TRBD2 (6 bases). The sequenced sample consisted of PBMCs. CDR3 sequence: CASSIWGEAVSGANVLTF. The CDR3 DNA follows: TGTGCCAGTAGTATCTGGGGGGAGGCTGTTAGTGGGGCCAACGTCCTGACTTTC.